This is a list of T cell receptor beta chains from one sample in a study of cytotoxic CD8 clonotypes in ibrutinib-treated CLL. Clones were read by immunoSEQ multiplex PCR, and TCRdb kept only the in-frame ones, dropping some. The sample gives a few hundred thousand clones, around 70% of which show up once; less than 20% is in the top ten. The sample consisted of PBMCs, taken after 24 months of ibrutinib treatment. The receptors stem from a human donor with chronic lymphocytic leukemia. Each CDR3 is given with its conserved first and last residue. A D gene is named only where the DNA matches it firmly. Some rows mark clone size as missing; the rest say once, few, many or name a class of expanded clone.

TRBV27	.	TRBJ1-2	.	CASSSTQRAGYTF
TRBV7-3	TRBD2	TRBJ2-3	.	CASSSTSGGRAAPDTQYF
TRBV6-6	.	TRBJ2-3	.	CASRVGKVSDTQYF
TRBV7-7	.	TRBJ2-1	few	CASSRGSYNEQFF
TRBV11-2	.	TRBJ2-7	once	CASSFSTGEYEQYF
TRBV29-1	TRBD2	TRBJ2-3	.	CSVGGLAGADTQYF
TRBV5-6	.	TRBJ2-7	.	CASSLGQVYNEQYF
TRBV7-2	.	TRBJ1-3	.	CASSLGPHLSGNTIYF
TRBV5-1	TRBD2	TRBJ2-1	.	CASTGGVNEQFF
TRBV30	.	TRBJ1-4	.	CAWRFQQGKLFF
TRBV5-4	.	TRBJ2-1	.	CASSLQLVHNEQFF
TRBV5-1	.	TRBJ1-4	.	CASSLDSLKEKLFF
TRBV7-9	.	TRBJ2-7	few	CASTLYQGGEQYF
TRBV7-9	.	TRBJ2-2	.	CASSVGTLVKLFF
TRBV11-2	.	TRBJ1-5	.	CASSFREDQPQHF
TRBV18	TRBD1	TRBJ1-2	.	CASSRGGQGYYGYTF
TRBV10-1	.	TRBJ1-2	.	CASSVRPGFGYTF
TRBV29-1	.	TRBJ1-2	once	CSAASPEVYTF
TRBV29-1	TRBD1	TRBJ2-7	.	CSVEVGDRGDYEQYF
TRBV7-9	.	TRBJ1-1	.	CASSSYSGAEDTEAFF
TRBV7-3	.	TRBJ2-1	.	CASSPLGRLTYNEQFF
TRBV4-1	.	TRBJ2-7	.	CASSQDPLYEQYF
TRBV27	TRBD2	TRBJ2-1	few	CATLAGDNEQFF
TRBV20-1	.	TRBJ1-2	few	CSATTLGDTF
TRBV18	.	TRBJ1-1	few	CASSPGWSLEAFF
TRBV4-2	.	TRBJ2-7	.	CASKTAAGTRMGEQYF
TRBV6-5	.	TRBJ2-7	.	CASSYLGVRGFYEQYF
TRBV4-1	.	TRBJ2-1	.	CASSQEGNEQFF
TRBV6-6	TRBD1	TRBJ1-1	.	CASKRDRGNTEAFF
TRBV4-1	.	TRBJ2-2	.	CASSQVDLGFYTGELFF
TRBV5-8	.	TRBJ1-5	.	CASSPSRDQPQHF
TRBV4-3	.	TRBJ1-1	few	CASSHAPDIWKGAFF
TRBV30	.	TRBJ1-2	few	CAWSVQRFGYTF
TRBV6-5	.	TRBJ2-5	.	CASSYGPKQETQYF
TRBV12-5	.	TRBJ2-1	many	CASGLVVGGVTGEQFF
TRBV27	.	TRBJ2-3	.	CASSFSLTDTQYF
TRBV19	.	TRBJ2-7	.	CASSIPNRAYEQYF
TRBV2	.	TRBJ2-7	.	CASTSDRGGPYEQYF
TRBV7-8	.	TRBJ2-7	.	CASSSEYEQYF
TRBV6-1	.	TRBJ2-7	.	CASSGNSYEQYF
TRBV5-4	.	TRBJ2-7	.	CASSFRGMYEQYF